This T cell receptor beta chain was sequenced during a study of regulatory T cells in long-lasting Graves disease. Arm-PCR of CDR3 regions with iRepertoire HTBI primers generated TCR beta libraries. Each CDR3 protein gets one entry after TCRdb re-called the multiplex PCR reads with MiXCR. The repertoire includes more than 400,000 distinct CDR3 sequences, 16% of them detected once, and 12% sits in the top ten. This CDR3 has 19 residues. Looked up from germline, CDR1 is SQVTM and CDR2 is ANQGSEA. The V segment lost 0 bases and the J segment 4 bases; nucleotides outside the gene matches: 14. Noted time point: newly diagnosed GD, antithyroid drugs for less than 3 months. PBMC-extracted RNA yielded the TCR library. The same sample was also used in a study of T cells in Graves' hyperthyroidism and ophthalmopathy. This second report adds: In the first-round RT-PCR of the TCR CDR3, the HTBI primer set was used.

The source of this sequence is a man in his forties with Graves disease. The rearrangement joins TRBV29-1 to TRBJ2-1; TRBD2 aligns across 11 bases. The material sequenced was peripheral blood mononuclear cells (PBMCs), taken at new diagnosis, from a patient treated with antithyroid drugs. The CDR3, as DNA: TGCAGCGTTGAAGATGGGAGGACACTTGGGACTAGCGGATACAATGAGCAGTTCTTC. Protein product: CSVEDGRTLGTSGYNEQFF.